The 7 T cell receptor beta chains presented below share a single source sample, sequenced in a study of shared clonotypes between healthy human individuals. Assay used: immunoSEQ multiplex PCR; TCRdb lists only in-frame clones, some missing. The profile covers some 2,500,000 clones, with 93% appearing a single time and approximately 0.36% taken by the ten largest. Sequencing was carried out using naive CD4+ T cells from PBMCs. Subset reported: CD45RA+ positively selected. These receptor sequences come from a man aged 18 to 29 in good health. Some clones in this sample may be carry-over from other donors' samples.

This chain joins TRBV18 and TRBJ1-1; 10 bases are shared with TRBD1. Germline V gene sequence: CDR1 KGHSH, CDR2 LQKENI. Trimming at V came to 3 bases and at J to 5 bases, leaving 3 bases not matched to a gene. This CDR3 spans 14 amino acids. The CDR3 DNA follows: TGTGCCAGCTCACCGGGACAGGGGATGACTGAAGCTTTCTTT. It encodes CASSPGQGMTEAFF.

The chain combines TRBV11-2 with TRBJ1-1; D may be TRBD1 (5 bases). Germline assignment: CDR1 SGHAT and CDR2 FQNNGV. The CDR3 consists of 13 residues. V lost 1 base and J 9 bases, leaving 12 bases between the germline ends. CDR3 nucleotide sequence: TGTGCCAGCAGCTTAGGACAGAGAACTAAAGCTTTCTTT. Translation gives CASSLGQRTKAFF.

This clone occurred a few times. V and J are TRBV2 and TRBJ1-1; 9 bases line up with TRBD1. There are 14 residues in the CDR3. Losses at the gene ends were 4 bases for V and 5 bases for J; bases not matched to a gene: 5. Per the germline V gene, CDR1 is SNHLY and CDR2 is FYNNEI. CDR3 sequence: CASSVTGGKTEAFF. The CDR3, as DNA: TGTGCCAGCAGTGTCACAGGGGGCAAGACTGAAGCTTTCTTT.

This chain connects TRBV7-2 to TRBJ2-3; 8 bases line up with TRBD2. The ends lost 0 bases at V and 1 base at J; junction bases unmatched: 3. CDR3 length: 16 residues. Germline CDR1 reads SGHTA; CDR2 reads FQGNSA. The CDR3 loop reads CASSLASGTGTDTQYF. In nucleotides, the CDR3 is TGTGCCAGCAGCTTAGCTAGCGGGACCGGCACAGATACGCAGTATTTT.

Here the CDR3 reads CASSLTGLAGHNEQFF. CDR3 nucleotide sequence: TGTGCCAGCAGCTTAACGGGACTAGCGGGGCACAATGAGCAGTTCTTC. V is TRBV7-3 and J is TRBJ2-1, with 13 positions matching TRBD2. Germline lookup yields CDR1 SGHTA and CDR2 FQGTGA. The J segment lost 5 bases and the V segment lost 0 bases, leaving 1 base of the junction unmatched. The CDR3 covers 16 residues.

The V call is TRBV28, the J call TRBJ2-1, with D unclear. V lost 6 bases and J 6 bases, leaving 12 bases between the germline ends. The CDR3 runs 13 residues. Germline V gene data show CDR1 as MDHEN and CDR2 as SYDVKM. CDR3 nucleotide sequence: TGTGCCAGCAGGTCCTCGTCTTTCAATGAGCAGTTCTTC. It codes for CASRSSSFNEQFF.

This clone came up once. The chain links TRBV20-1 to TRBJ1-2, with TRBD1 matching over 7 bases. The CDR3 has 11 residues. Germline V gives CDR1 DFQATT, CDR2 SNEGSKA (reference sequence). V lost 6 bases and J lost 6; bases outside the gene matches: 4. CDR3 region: CSAKTGNGYTF. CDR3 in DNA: TGCAGTGCCAAGACAGGGAATGGCTACACCTTC.